This T cell receptor (beta chain) was identified during a study of control samples from healthy donors and cancer patients. The repertoire was sequenced with immunoSEQ multiplex PCR; TCRdb's copy has only in-frame clones and lacks some. The sample yields roughly 130,000 clones, about 93% seen once. Sequences were obtained from blood. This clonotype was sampled from a man aged 18 to 30 in good health.

The CDR3 DNA sequence: TGTGCCAGCAGCGGGGTAGGGACTTTTGGGGAGACCCAGTACTTC. Encoded protein: CASSGVGTFGETQYF. The rearrangement joins TRBV11-2 to TRBJ2-5, with D possibly matching TRBD2 (6 bases). This CDR3 region has 15 residues. Trimming shortened V by 5 bases and J by 5 bases, and 18 bases separated the two germline ends. The germline CDR1 and CDR2 sequences are SGHAT and FQNNGV. The entire variable domain, with the rest obtained from reference TRBV11-2 and TRBJ2-5, is as follows: EAGVAQSPRYKIIEKRQSVAFWCNPISGHATLYWYQQILGQGPKLLIQFQNNGVVDDSQLPKDRFSAERLKGVDSTLKIQPAKLEDSAVYLCASSGVGTFGETQYFGPGTRLLVL.